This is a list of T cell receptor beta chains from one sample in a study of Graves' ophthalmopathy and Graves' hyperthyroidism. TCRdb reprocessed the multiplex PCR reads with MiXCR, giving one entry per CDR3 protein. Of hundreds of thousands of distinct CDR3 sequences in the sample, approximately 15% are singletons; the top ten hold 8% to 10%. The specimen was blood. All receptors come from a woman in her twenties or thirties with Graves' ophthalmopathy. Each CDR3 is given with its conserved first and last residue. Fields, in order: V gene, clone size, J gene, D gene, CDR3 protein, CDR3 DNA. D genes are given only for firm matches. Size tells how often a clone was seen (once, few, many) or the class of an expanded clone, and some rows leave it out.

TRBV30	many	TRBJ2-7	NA	CAWTLRWDPPYEQYF	TGTGCCTGGACCCTACGGTGGGACCCACCCTACGAGCAGTACTTC
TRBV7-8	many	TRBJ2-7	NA	CASSLVPSASYEQYF	TGTGCCAGCAGCTTAGTTCCGTCGGCGTCCTACGAGCAGTACTTC
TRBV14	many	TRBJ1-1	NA	CASSPWTSNTEAFF	TGTGCCAGCAGCCCCTGGACCTCCAACACTGAAGCTTTCTTT
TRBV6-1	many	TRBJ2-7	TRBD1	CASSSAGTVYEQYF	TGTGCCAGCAGCTCCGCCGGGACAGTTTACGAGCAGTACTTC
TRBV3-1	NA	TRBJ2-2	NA	CAANSGDTGELFF	TGTGCCGCCAACTCAGGGGACACCGGGGAGCTGTTTTTT
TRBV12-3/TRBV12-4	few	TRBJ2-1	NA	CASRGLQGSYNEQFF	TGTGCCAGCAGGGGCCTCCAGGGGTCCTACAATGAGCAGTTCTTC
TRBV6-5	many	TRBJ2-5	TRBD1	CASSYSRGTGFFQETQYF	TGTGCCAGCAGTTACTCGAGGGGGACAGGATTCTTCCAAGAGACCCAGTACTTC
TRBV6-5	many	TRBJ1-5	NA	CASGFVNQPQHF	TGTGCCAGTGGGTTTGTCAATCAGCCCCAGCATTTT
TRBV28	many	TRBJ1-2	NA	CASSPPPVNYGYTF	TGTGCCAGCAGTCCGCCGCCAGTTAACTATGGCTACACCTTC
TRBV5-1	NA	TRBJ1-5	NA	CANSLAGGNQPQHF	TGCGCCAACAGCTTGGCAGGCGGCAATCAGCCCCAGCATTTT
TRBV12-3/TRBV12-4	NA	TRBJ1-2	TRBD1	CASSTTGANYGYTF	TGTGCCAGCAGTACCACAGGGGCTAACTATGGCTACACCTTC
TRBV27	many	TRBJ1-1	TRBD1	CASSTRDRGRTEAFF	TGTGCCAGCAGTACACGGGACAGGGGGCGGACTGAAGCTTTCTTT
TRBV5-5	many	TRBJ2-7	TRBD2	CASSPWRGRIYEQYF	TGTGCCAGCAGCCCGTGGCGGGGGAGGATCTACGAGCAGTACTTC
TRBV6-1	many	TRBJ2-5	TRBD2	CASSPVGGFQETQYF	TGTGCCAGCAGTCCGGTGGGGGGGTTCCAAGAGACCCAGTACTTC
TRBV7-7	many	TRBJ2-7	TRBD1	CARDAPGTGVHEQYF	TGTGCTCGGGACGCGCCCGGGACAGGGGTCCACGAGCAGTACTTC
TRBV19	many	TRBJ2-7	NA	CASSTGTEQYF	TGTGCCAGTTCGACAGGGACTGAGCAGTACTTC
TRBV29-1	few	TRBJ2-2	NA	CSVASMGTGELFF	TGCAGCGTTGCGAGTATGGGGACCGGGGAGCTGTTTTTT
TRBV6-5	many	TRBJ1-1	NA	CASSYSVSDLGGTEAFF	TGTGCCAGCAGTTACTCGGTCAGTGATTTGGGGGGCACTGAAGCTTTCTTT
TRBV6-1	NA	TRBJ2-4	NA	CASSKTSGGISKNIQYF	TGTGCCAGCAGTAAGACTAGTGGCGGGATTTCCAAAAACATTCAGTACTTC
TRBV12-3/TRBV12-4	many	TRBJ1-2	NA	CASSLLRDMQGYTF	TGTGCCAGCAGTTTATTGAGGGACATGCAGGGCTACACCTTC
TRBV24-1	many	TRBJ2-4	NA	CAPTPLWAKAKNIKYF	TGTGCCCCCACCCCGCTGTGGGCCAAAGCCAAAAACATTAAGTACTTC
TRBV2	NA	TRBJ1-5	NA	CASSAGGRNQPQHF	TGTGCCAGCAGTGCCGGGGGTCGGAATCAGCCCCAGCATTTT
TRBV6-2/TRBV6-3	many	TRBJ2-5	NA	CASSSYLGETQYF	TGTGCCAGCAGTTCCTACCTGGGGGAGACCCAGTACTTC
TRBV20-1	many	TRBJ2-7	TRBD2	CSAPTNSGRAYEQYF	TGCAGTGCTCCTACAAATAGCGGGAGGGCCTACGAGCAGTACTTC
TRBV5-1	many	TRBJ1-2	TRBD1	CASSSGQGAQNYGYTF	TGCGCCAGCAGCTCGGGACAGGGGGCGCAGAACTATGGCTACACCTTC
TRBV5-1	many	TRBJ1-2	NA	CASSLVGTSNYGYTF	TGCGCCAGCAGCTTGGTTGGGACATCTAACTATGGCTACACCTTC
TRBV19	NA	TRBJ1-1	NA	CASIPARTGKIRSAFF	TGTGCCAGTATTCCGGCGAGAACAGGGAAAATTAGAAGCGCTTTCTTT
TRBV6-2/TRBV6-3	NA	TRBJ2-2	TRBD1	CASKDRGNTGELFF	TGTGCCAGCAAGGACAGGGGGAACACCGGGGAGCTGTTTTTT
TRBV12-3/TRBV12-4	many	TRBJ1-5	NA	CASSFWLDSNQPQHF	TGTGCCAGCAGTTTTTGGCTGGACAGCAATCAGCCCCAGCATTTT
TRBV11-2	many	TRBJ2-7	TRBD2	CASSQQAGGLYYEQYF	TGTGCCAGCAGTCAACAAGCGGGAGGGCTCTACTACGAGCAGTACTTC
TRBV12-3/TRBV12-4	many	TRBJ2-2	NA	CASSSRGMGLFF	TGTGCCAGCAGTTCCCGGGGAATGGGGCTGTTTTTT
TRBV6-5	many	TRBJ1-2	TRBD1	CASSYPGTVGGYTF	TGTGCCAGCAGTTACCCAGGGACAGTTGGGGGCTACACCTTC